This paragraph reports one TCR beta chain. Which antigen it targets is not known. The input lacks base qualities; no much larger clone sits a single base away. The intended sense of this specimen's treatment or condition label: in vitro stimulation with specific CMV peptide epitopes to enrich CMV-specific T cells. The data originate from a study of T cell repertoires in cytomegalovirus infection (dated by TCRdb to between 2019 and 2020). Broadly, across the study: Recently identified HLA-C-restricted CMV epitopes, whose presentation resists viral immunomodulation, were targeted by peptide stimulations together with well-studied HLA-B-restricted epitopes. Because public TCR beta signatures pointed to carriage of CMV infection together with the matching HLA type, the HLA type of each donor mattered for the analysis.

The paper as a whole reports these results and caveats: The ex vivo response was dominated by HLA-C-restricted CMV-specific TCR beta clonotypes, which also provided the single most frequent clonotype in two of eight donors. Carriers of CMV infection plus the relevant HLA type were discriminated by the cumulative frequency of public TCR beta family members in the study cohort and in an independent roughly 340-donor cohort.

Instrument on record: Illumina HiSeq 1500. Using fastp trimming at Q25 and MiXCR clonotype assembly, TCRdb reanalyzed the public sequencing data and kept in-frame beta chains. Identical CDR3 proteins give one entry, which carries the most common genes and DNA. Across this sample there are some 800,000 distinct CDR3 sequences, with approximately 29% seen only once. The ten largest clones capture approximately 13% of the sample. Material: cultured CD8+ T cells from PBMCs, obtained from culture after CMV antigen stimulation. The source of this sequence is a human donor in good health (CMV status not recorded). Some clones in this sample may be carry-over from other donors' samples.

The CDR3 region reads CASSQGQGLYGYTF. In nucleotide form, the sequence is TGTGCCAGCAGCCAAGGACAGGGACTCTATGGCTACACCTTC. This chain joins TRBV7-6 to TRBJ1-2, with 8 bases matching TRBD1. CDR1 SGHVS and CDR2 FNYEAQ are derived from the germline V gene. Relative to germline, V is missing 5 bases and J is missing 4 bases, with 6 bases of the junction outside any gene match. From the cysteine through the phenylalanine, the CDR3 covers 14 amino acids. The retained sequence is limited to the CDR3, 42 bases, with the frame set at the first base.